This T cell receptor beta chain was sequenced during a study of T cell clonality in common variable immunodeficiency. Study-wide results and caveats: T cell subpopulation sequencing would be needed to explain CVID clonality. In common variable immunodeficiency, TCR beta chains reportedly carried fewer deletions and N-nucleotide insertions.

The CDR3 totals 13 residues. V shed 4 bases and J shed 5 bases, with 12 bases lying between them. Germline assignment: CDR1 SGHTA and CDR2 FQGNSA. Equal genomic DNA amounts from CVID and control samples were sequenced. The method was immunoSEQ multiplex PCR; TCRdb's version includes in-frame clones alone and lacks a portion of them. The sample yields 30,000 to 40,000 clones, without any singletons. This clone was found a few times. No antigen is known for it. From the germline J gene comes the end of the CDR3, since the read stops 3 residues before it. CVID subjects were neither ill nor on immunomodulatory or immunosuppressive medication at sampling. Blood samples were heparinized, about 5 to 9 ml per donor.

The sample comprised peripheral blood mononuclear cells. The chain carries TRBV7-2 and TRBJ2-7; possibly TRBD1 for D (5 bases). The clonotype originates from a human donor with common variable immunodeficiency. CDR3 loop: CASSYGRADEQYF. CDR3 bases read: TGTGCCAGCAGCTACGGCAGGGCGGACGAG.